This is a list of T cell receptor beta chains from one sample in a study of blood T cell repertoires in COVID-19. Clones were sequenced by immunoSEQ multiplex PCR, and TCRdb holds only the in-frame ones, with some missing. Here the sample spans about 250,000 clones, about 83% being singletons. Sequenced material: peripheral blood. These receptor sequences come from a man in his forties or fifties with active or convalescent COVID-19. CDR3s include the opening cysteine and the closing phenylalanine or tryptophan. Each record gives: D gene, V gene, J gene, clone size, CDR3 protein, CDR3 DNA. A D gene is named only where the DNA matches it firmly. Some rows mark clone size as missing; the rest say once, few, many or name a class of expanded clone.

.	TRBV30	TRBJ1-5	.	CAWTTQGDQPQHF	TGTGCCTGGACCACACAGGGAGATCAGCCCCAGCATTTT
.	TRBV12-3/TRBV12-4	TRBJ2-5	.	CASSDGETQYF	TGTGCCAGCAGTGACGGGGAGACCCAGTACTTC
TRBD2	TRBV28	TRBJ2-3	.	CASSLRTSGRDTQYF	TGTGCCAGCAGTCTACGGACTAGCGGGAGAGATACGCAGTATTTT
.	TRBV5-4	TRBJ2-3	.	CASSLDSSTDTQYF	TGTGCCAGCAGCTTGGATTCTAGCACAGATACGCAGTATTTT
.	TRBV27	TRBJ1-2	.	CASSLGGEGSGYTF	TGTGCCAGCAGCTTAGGGGGGGAGGGTAGTGGCTACACCTTC
TRBD1	TRBV19	TRBJ1-2	.	CASSRDRANYGYTF	TGTGCCAGTAGCCGGGACAGGGCTAACTATGGCTACACCTTC
TRBD1	TRBV19	TRBJ1-1	.	CASIPRTGASPTEAFF	TGTGCCAGTATCCCGAGGACAGGGGCCTCCCCCACTGAAGCTTTCTTT
.	TRBV29-1	TRBJ1-2	once	CSYRVTNYGYTF	TGCAGCTACCGAGTTACTAACTATGGCTACACCTTC
.	TRBV5-1	TRBJ2-3	.	CASSLSSTDTQYF	TGCGCCAGCAGCTTGTCTAGCACAGATACGCAGTATTTT
.	TRBV24-1	TRBJ1-2	.	CATSEGTNGYTF	TGTGCCACCAGTGAAGGGACAAATGGCTACACCTTC
.	TRBV24-1	TRBJ1-2	.	CATSDFATNYSYTF	TGTGCCACCAGTGATTTCGCAACTAACTATAGCTACACCTTC
TRBD1	TRBV5-6	TRBJ2-7	.	CASSTGTAKVQYF	TGTGCCAGCAGCACCGGGACAGCCAAGGTGCAGTACTTC
.	TRBV10-1	TRBJ1-1	.	CASSYSGNTEAFF	TGCGCCAGCAGTTACTCGGGGAACACTGAAGCTTTCTTT
.	TRBV3-1/TRBV3-2	TRBJ2-3	.	CASSMGTRTDTQYF	TGTGCCAGCAGTATGGGGACTCGCACAGATACGCAGTATTTT
.	TRBV27	TRBJ1-2	.	CASSTNNYGYTF	TGTGCCAGCAGCACAAATAACTATGGCTACACCTTC
TRBD1	TRBV18	TRBJ1-1	once	CASSPRTGLMNTEAFF	TGTGCCAGCTCACCTCGGACAGGGCTTATGAACACTGAAGCTTTCTTT
.	TRBV6-2/TRBV6-3	TRBJ1-2	few	CASSSLTGVGYTF	TGTGCCAGCAGTTCCCTTACGGGGGTTGGCTACACCTTC
.	TRBV30	TRBJ1-1	.	CAWAHGRSEAFF	TGTGCCTGGGCTCACGGTAGATCTGAAGCTTTCTTT
TRBD1	TRBV5-6	TRBJ1-6	.	CASSKGQGRNSPLHF	TGTGCCAGCAGCAAGGGACAGGGACGTAATTCACCCCTCCACTTT
.	TRBV29-1	TRBJ1-1	.	CSVEGGTTEAFF	TGCAGCGTTGAGGGGGGTACCACTGAAGCTTTCTTT
.	TRBV11-2	TRBJ2-7	.	CASSLGRGFEQYF	TGTGCCAGCAGCTTGGGCAGGGGTTTCGAGCAGTACTTC
TRBD1	TRBV7-9	TRBJ1-1	.	CASSQGTVTEAFF	TGTGCCAGCAGCCAGGGGACAGTCACTGAAGCTTTCTTT
.	TRBV5-6	TRBJ1-2	.	CASSSPEGYGYTF	TGTGCCAGCAGCTCCCCCGAGGGCTATGGCTACACCTTC
TRBD2	TRBV6-5	TRBJ2-5	.	CASQSWGGQETQYF	TGTGCCAGCCAGTCTTGGGGGGGCCAAGAGACCCAGTACTTC
TRBD2	TRBV28	TRBJ2-7	.	CASSFGLAGAYEQYF	TGTGCCAGCAGTTTCGGGCTAGCGGGCGCCTACGAGCAGTACTTC
.	TRBV27	TRBJ1-1	.	CASSLSLAGWGGNTEAFF	TGTGCCAGCAGTTTATCCCTGGCTGGGTGGGGGGGGAACACTGAAGCTTTCTTT
TRBD2	TRBV15	TRBJ2-5	.	CATSTPSAAGVGETQYF	TGTGCCACCAGCACCCCGAGTGCGGCGGGAGTAGGGGAGACCCAGTACTTC
TRBD1	TRBV5-1	TRBJ2-5	.	CASSPGTVGETQYF	TGCGCCAGCAGCCCGGGGACAGTAGGAGAGACCCAGTACTTC
.	TRBV19	TRBJ2-5	.	CASSVNRDRETQYF	TGTGCCAGTAGTGTAAACAGGGACCGAGAGACCCAGTACTTC
TRBD1	TRBV10-3	TRBJ1-6	few	CAIRGTGGATYNSPLHF	TGTGCCATCAGGGGGACAGGGGGAGCTACCTATAATTCACCCCTCCACTTT
TRBD2	TRBV11-3	TRBJ2-2	.	CASSLDSGRRTGELFF	TGTGCCAGCAGCTTGGATAGCGGGAGAAGAACCGGGGAGCTGTTTTTT
TRBD1	TRBV18	TRBJ1-2	.	CASSGQGTKYGYTF	TGTGCCAGCTCCGGACAGGGCACGAAGTATGGCTACACCTTC
.	TRBV7-8	TRBJ1-1	.	CASSLGQDSFVNPEAFF	TGTGCCAGCAGCTTAGGGCAGGACAGCTTTGTCAACCCTGAAGCTTTCTTT
TRBD2	TRBV30	TRBJ2-1	.	CAWSYSSGGYNEQFF	TGTGCCTGGAGTTATTCTAGCGGGGGATACAATGAGCAGTTCTTC
TRBD1	TRBV5-6	TRBJ1-2	.	CASSLVAGQGDGYTF	TGTGCCAGCAGCTTGGTGGCGGGACAGGGTGATGGCTACACCTTC
.	TRBV7-9	TRBJ2-7	.	CASSLETGGDEQYF	TGTGCCAGCAGCTTAGAAACAGGGGGGGACGAGCAGTACTTC
TRBD2	TRBV7-3	TRBJ2-1	few	CASSLIPSGGLGNEQFF	TGTGCCAGCAGCTTAATCCCTAGCGGGGGGTTAGGCAATGAGCAGTTCTTC
.	TRBV5-5	TRBJ2-3	.	CASSFDRGTDTQYF	TGTGCCAGCAGCTTTGACAGAGGCACAGATACGCAGTATTTT
.	TRBV5-6	TRBJ1-2	.	CASSLGKWGERYGYTF	TGTGCCAGCAGCTTGGGAAAATGGGGGGAGCGCTATGGCTACACCTTC
.	TRBV30	TRBJ2-2	.	CALMRIRTGELFF	TGTGCCTTAATGAGAATCCGGACCGGGGAGCTGTTTTTT
TRBD1	TRBV5-1	TRBJ1-4	.	CASSFQGAVTNEKLFF	TGCGCCAGCAGCTTCCAGGGGGCAGTAACTAATGAAAAACTGTTTTTT
.	TRBV5-1	TRBJ1-2	.	CASSLASETWGYTF	TGCGCCAGCAGCTTGGCATCCGAGACATGGGGCTACACCTTC
TRBD1	TRBV7-7	TRBJ2-1	.	CASSLGQGDEQFF	TGTGCTAGCAGCTTAGGACAGGGTGATGAGCAGTTCTTC
TRBD1	TRBV12-3/TRBV12-4	TRBJ1-2	.	CASSWGRGYGYTF	TGTGCCAGCAGTTGGGGCAGGGGGTATGGCTACACCTTC
.	TRBV6-5	TRBJ1-5	once	CASSYSTKFGQPQHF	TGTGCCAGCAGTTACTCGACAAAGTTCGGTCAGCCCCAGCATTTT
.	TRBV5-8	TRBJ1-3	.	CASSSYVRSGNTIYF	TGTGCCAGCAGCTCCTATGTACGCTCTGGAAACACCATATATTTT
TRBD1	TRBV24-1	TRBJ2-7	.	CATSGTGEGEQYF	TGTGCCACCAGCGGGACAGGGGAGGGCGAGCAGTACTTC
TRBD2	TRBV7-2	TRBJ2-3	.	CASSHTSGGSTDTQYF	TGTGCCAGCAGCCATACTAGCGGGGGGAGCACAGATACGCAGTATTTT
TRBD1	TRBV2	TRBJ1-6	.	CASSAHPGTGRSPLHF	TGTGCCAGCAGCGCTCATCCCGGGACAGGGCGGTCACCCCTCCACTTT
TRBD2	TRBV5-6	TRBJ2-7	few	CASSLGLAGYSYEQYF	TGTGCCAGCAGCTTGGGACTAGCGGGGTACTCCTACGAGCAGTACTTC
.	TRBV21-1	TRBJ2-5	once	CASSKFLEPRVRRLETQYF	TGTGCCAGCAGCAAATTCTTGGAGCCTAGAGTTCGTAGGTTGGAGACCCAGTACTTC
TRBD1	TRBV18	TRBJ1-5	.	CASSPTGQHGQPQHF	TGTGCCAGCTCACCGACGGGACAGCATGGACAGCCCCAGCATTTT
TRBD2	TRBV9	TRBJ2-1	.	CASSAGLAGYNEQFF	TGTGCCAGCAGCGCCGGACTAGCGGGCTACAATGAGCAGTTCTTC
.	TRBV12-2	TRBJ1-2	.	CASRLEPTVYPTHGYTF	TGTGCAAGTCGCTTAGAACCGACAGTCTACCCGACCCATGGCTACACCTTC